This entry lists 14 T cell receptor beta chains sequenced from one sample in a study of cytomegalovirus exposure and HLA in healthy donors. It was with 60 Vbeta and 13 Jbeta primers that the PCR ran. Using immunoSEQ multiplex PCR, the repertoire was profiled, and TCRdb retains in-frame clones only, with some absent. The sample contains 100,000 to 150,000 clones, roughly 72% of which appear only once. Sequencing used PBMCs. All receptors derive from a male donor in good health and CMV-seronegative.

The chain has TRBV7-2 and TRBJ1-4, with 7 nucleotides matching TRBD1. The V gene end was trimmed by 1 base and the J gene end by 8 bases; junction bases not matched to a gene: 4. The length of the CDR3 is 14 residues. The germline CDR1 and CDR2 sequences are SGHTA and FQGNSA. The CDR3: CASSLGQGGEKLFF. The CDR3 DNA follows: TGTGCCAGCAGCTTAGGACAGGGTGGGGAAAAACTGTTTTTT.

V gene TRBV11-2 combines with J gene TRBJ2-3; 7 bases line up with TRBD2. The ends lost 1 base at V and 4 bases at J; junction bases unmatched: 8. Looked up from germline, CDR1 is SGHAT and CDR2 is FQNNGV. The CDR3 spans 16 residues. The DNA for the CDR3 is TGTGCCAGCAGCTTAGGAGCGGGGATTGGGTCAGATACGCAGTATTTT. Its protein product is CASSLGAGIGSDTQYF.

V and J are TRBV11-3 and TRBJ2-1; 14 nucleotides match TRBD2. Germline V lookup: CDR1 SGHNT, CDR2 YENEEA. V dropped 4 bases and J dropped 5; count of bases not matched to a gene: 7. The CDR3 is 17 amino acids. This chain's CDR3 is CASSSDGLAGGDNEQFF. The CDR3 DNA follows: TGTGCCAGCAGCTCCGACGGACTAGCGGGAGGAGACAATGAGCAGTTCTTC.

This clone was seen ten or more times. CDR3 sequence reads: CASSVWPGQQYSPLHF. CDR3 in DNA: TGTGCCAGCAGCGTCTGGCCGGGACAGCAATATTCACCCCTCCACTTT. This chain joins TRBV7-9 and TRBJ1-6, with 7 bases that match TRBD1. This CDR3 is 16 amino acids long. Germline lookup yields CDR1 SEHNR and CDR2 FQNEAQ (reference sequence). With 5 bases clipped from V and 8 bases from J, the junction kept 12 bases outside the gene matches.

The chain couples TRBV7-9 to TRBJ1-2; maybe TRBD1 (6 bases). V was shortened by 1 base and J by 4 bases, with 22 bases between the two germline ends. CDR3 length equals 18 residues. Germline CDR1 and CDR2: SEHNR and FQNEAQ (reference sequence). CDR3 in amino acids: CASSLGVSGLTGLYGYTF. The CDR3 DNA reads TGTGCCAGCAGCTTAGGGGTTTCAGGTCTTACAGGGCTCTATGGCTACACCTTC.

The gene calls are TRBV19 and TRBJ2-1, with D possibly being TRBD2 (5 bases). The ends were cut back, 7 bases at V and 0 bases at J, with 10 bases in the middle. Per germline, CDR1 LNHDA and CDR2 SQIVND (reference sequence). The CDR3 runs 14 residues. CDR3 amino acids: CASTVDFSYNEQFF. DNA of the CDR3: TGTGCCAGTACCGTGGACTTCTCCTACAATGAGCAGTTCTTC.

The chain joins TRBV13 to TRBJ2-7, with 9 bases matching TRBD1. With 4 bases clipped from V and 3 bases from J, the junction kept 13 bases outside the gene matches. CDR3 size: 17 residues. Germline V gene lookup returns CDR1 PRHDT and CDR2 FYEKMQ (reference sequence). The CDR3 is CASSSSIGTGIFYEQYF. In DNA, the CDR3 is TGTGCCAGCAGCTCCTCCATCGGGACAGGGATTTTCTACGAGCAGTACTTC.

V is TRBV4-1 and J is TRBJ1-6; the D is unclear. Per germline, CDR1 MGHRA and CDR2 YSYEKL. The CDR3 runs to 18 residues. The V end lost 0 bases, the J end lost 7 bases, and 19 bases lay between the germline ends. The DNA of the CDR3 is TGCGCCAGCAGCCAAGATTGGCAGGAGGGAGAGGAGAATTCACCCCTCCACTTT. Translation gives CASSQDWQEGEENSPLHF.

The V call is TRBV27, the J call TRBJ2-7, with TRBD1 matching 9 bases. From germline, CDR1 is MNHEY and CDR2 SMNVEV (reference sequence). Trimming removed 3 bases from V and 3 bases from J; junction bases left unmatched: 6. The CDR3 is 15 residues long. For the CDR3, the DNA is TGTGCCAGCAGTTTGCGACAGGGGGGAATCTACGAGCAGTACTTC. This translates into CASSLRQGGIYEQYF.

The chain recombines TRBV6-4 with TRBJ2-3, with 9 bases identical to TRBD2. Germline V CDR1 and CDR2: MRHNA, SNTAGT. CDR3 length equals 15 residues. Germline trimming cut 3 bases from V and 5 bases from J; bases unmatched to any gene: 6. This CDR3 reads CASSDEAGGVDTQYF. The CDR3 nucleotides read TGTGCCAGCAGTGATGAAGCGGGGGGTGTAGATACGCAGTATTTT.

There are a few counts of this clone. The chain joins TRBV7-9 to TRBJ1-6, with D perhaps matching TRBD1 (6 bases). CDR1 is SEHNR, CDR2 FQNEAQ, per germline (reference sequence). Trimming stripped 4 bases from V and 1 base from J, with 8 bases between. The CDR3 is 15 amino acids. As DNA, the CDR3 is TGTGCCAGCAGCTCAGGGGTATCCTATAATTCACCCCTCCACTTT. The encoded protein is CASSSGVSYNSPLHF.

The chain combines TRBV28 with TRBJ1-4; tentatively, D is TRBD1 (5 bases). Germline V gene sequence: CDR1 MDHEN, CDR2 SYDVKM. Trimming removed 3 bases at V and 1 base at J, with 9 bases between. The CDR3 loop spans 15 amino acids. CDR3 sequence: CASSLGHRTNEKLFF. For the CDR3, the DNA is TGTGCCAGCAGTTTGGGGCACAGAACTAATGAAAAACTGTTTTTT.

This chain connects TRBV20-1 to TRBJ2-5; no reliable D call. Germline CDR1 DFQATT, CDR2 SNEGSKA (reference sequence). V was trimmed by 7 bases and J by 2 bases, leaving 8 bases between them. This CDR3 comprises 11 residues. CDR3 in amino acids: CSEILQETQYF. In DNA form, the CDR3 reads TGCAGTGAAATCCTTCAAGAGACCCAGTACTTC.

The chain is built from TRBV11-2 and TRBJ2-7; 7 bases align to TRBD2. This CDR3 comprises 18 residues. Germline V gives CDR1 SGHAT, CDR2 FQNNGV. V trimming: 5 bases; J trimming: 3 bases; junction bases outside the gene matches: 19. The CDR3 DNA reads TGTGCCAGCAGCCCCCGACCTATTATGCGGGAGCTCTTCTACGAGCAGTACTTC. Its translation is CASSPRPIMRELFYEQYF. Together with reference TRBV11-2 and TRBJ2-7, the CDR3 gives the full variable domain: EAGVAQSPRYKIIEKRQSVAFWCNPISGHATLYWYQQILGQGPKLLIQFQNNGVVDDSQLPKDRFSAERLKGVDSTLKIQPAKLEDSAVYLCASSPRPIMRELFYEQYFGPGTRLTVT.